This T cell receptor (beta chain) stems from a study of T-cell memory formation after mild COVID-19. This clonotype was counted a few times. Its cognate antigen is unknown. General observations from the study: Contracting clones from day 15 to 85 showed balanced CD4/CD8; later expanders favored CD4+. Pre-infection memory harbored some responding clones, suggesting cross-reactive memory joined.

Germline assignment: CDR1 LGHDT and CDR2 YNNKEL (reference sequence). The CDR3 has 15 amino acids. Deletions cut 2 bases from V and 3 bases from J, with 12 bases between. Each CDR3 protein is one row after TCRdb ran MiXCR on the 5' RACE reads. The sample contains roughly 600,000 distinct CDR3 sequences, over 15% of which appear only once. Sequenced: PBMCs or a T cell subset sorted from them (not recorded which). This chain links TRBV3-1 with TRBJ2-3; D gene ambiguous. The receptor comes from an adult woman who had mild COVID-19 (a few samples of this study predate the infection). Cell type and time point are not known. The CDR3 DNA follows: TGTGCCAGCAGCCAATTTGTCGGTGTGACAGATACGCAGTATTTT. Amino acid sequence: CASSQFVGVTDTQYF.